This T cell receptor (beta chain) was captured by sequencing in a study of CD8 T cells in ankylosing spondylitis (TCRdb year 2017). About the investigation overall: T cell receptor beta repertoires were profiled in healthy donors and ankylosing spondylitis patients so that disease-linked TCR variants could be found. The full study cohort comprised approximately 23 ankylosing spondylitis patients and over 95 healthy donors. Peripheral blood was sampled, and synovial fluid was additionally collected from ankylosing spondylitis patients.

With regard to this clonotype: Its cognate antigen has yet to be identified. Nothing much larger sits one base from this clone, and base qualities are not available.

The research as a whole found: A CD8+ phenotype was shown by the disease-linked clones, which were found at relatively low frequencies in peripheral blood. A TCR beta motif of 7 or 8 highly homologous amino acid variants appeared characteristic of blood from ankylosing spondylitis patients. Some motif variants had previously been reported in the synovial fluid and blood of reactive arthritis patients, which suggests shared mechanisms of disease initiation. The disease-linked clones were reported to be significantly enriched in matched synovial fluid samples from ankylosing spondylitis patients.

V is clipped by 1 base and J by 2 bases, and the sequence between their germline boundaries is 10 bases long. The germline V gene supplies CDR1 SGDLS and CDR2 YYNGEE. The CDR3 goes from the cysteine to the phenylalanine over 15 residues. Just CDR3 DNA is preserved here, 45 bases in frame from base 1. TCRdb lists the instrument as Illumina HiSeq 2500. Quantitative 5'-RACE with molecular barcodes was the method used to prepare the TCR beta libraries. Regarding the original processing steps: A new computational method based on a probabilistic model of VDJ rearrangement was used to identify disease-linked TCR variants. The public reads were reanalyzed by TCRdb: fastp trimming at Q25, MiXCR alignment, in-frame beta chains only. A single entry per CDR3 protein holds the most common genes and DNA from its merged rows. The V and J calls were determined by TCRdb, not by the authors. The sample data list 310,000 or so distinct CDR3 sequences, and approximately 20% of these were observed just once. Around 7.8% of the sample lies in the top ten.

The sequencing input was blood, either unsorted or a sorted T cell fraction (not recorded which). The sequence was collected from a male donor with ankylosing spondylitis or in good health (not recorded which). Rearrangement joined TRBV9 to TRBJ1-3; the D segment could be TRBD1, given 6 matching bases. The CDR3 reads CASSVRGITGNTIYF. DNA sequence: TGTGCCAGCAGCGTAAGGGGGATAACTGGAAACACCATATATTTT.